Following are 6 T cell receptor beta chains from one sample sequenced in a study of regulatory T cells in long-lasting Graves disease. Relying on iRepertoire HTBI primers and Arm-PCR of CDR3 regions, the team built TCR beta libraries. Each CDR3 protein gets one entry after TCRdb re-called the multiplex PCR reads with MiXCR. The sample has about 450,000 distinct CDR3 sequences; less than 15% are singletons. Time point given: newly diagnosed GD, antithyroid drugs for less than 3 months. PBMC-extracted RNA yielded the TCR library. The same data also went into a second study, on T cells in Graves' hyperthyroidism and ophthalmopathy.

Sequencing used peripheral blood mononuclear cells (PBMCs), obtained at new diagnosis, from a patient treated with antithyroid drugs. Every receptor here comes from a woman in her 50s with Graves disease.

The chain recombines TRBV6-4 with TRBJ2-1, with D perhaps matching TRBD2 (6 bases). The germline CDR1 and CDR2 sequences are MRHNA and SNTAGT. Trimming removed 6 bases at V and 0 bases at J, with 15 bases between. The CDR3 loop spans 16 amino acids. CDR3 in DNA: TGTGCCAGCAGCCCCTTCGGGAGCCCCTCCTACAATGAGCAGTTCTTC. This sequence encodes CASSPFGSPSYNEQFF.

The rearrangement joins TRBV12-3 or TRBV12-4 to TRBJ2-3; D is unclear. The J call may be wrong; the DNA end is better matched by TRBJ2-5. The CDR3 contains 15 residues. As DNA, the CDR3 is TGTGCCAGCAGTTTAGGGGCCTTAGCACCTGAGACCCAGTACTTC. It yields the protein CASSLGALAPETQYF.

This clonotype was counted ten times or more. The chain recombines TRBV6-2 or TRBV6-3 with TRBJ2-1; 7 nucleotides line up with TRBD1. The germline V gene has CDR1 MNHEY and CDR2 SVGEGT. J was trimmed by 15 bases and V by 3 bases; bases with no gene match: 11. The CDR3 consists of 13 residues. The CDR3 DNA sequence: TGTGCCAGCAGTTATGGGGGAGACAGGGTTGGGTTCTTC. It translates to CASSYGGDRVGFF.

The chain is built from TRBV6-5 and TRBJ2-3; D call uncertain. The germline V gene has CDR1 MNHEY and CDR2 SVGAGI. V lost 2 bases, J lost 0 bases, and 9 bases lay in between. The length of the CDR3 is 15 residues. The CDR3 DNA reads TGTGCCAGCAGTTACCCCCAACTGAGCACAGATACGCAGTATTTT. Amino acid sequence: CASSYPQLSTDTQYF.

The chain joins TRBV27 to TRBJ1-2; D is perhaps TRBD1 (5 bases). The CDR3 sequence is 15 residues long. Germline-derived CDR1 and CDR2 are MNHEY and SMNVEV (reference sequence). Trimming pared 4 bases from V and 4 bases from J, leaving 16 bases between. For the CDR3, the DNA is TGTGCCAGCAGTTCGTCACTCAGGGAGGTCTATGGCTACACCTTC. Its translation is CASSSSLREVYGYTF.

In DNA, the CDR3 is TGTGCCAGCAGCGTAGATGGTAGCGGGAGTGGCGAGCAGTACTTC. It yields the protein CASSVDGSGSGEQYF. The rearrangement links TRBV9 to TRBJ2-7; 9 nucleotides align to TRBD2. V shed 0 bases and J 6 bases; nucleotides not matched to a gene: 7. The CDR3 loop spans 15 amino acids. Germline CDR1 reads SGDLS; CDR2 reads YYNGEE.